The entry below describes one T cell receptor (beta chain). The antigen this receptor binds is unknown. No base-level quality is on record; no much larger clone is a single base apart. V was cut back by 6 bases and J by 7 bases, leaving a gap of 10 bases between them. Including cysteine and phenylalanine, the CDR3 has 12 amino acids. Kept here is only the CDR3 DNA, which spans 36 bases and is read in frame from base 1. The germline V gene gives CDR1 as MNHEY and CDR2 as SVGAGI. The immunoSEQ Assay, a bias-controlled multiplex PCR, was used to amplify TCRbeta CDR3 regions from genomic DNA. The study's processing was this. Within the assay, amplification of reference gene primers was used to estimate how many nucleated cells each sample contained. To quantify the absolute abundance of each unique TCRbeta CDR3 rearrangement, sequence reads were collapsed and filtered. Productive Simpson clonality was computed per sample as the square root of Simpson's diversity index over productive rearrangements. Entries here come from immuneACCESS through TCRdb and include only in-frame sequences with V and J called. Some clones fail to appear in such tables; in the studies checked, an unresolved V gene covers under half of the shortfall, and the cause of the remainder is unknown. V, J and clone size derive from that table, while D and trimming were established from the DNA sequence. Across this sample there are approximately 150,000 clones, with roughly nine tenths seen only once. 13% of the sample is taken by the ten largest.

At one collaborating source in Seattle, patients were enrolled during active infection and were followed longitudinally through the course of disease. Each collaborating institution followed its own protocols to collect whole blood in K2EDTA tubes. For TCRbeta analysis, collaborators shipped samples as frozen whole blood, isolated PBMCs, or DNA extracted from either of those sample types. These data originate in a study of blood T cell repertoires in COVID-19 (dated by TCRdb to the early 2020s). Describing the broader study: The collaborator samples originated in the United States, Italy and Spain and spanned the acute and convalescent phases of COVID-19. HLA class I and class II types, where available, came from metadata supplied by the sample provider rather than from assay-based typing. Subjects who had been exposed to COVID-19, were actively infected with it, or had recovered from it provided the deeply sampled blood TCRbeta repertoires that made up the dataset. Sample metadata almost always included a de-identified subject ID, COVID-19 status, age in years and sex. The samples were drawn from two sources: the first 160 participants of the ongoing ImmuneRACE study, and some 1,300 subjects contributed by 6 global collaborators. A freely available public database, intended as a resource for researchers studying the immune response to SARS-CoV-2, is where the repertoires were released. The prospective study material was composed of cDNA or gDNA derived from T cells, B-cell-depleted T cells, or PBMCs. What the work shows at the level of the full study, not this receptor alone: Clinical and demographic metadata were provided uncurated, with the amount varying by source and participant.

The material sequenced was peripheral blood. Rearrangement joined TRBV6-5 to TRBJ2-1, with the D segment identity uncertain. The origin of this receptor is a man between 18 and 35 years old with COVID-19, enrolled during active disease. The CDR3 sequence is CASRASKNEQFF. The DNA sequence is TGTGCCAGCAGGGCTAGTAAGAATGAGCAGTTCTTC.